This TCR beta chain was sequenced in a study of blood T cell repertoires in COVID-19. Overall study context: COVID-19 samples collected from the United States, Italy and Spain covered acute and convalescent phases.

CDR3 size: 15 residues. From germline, CDR1 is MNHEY and CDR2 SVGAGI. V was pared by 6 bases and J by 6 bases, with 9 bases of the junction left unmatched. Original handling: Nucleated cell counts were estimated from reference gene primer amplification. Sequencing used immunoSEQ multiplex PCR; TCRdb keeps in-frame clones, though not all of them. That table gives V, J and clone size, and the DNA gave D and trimming. The sample has a few hundred thousand clones, around 90% seen once. Living in about two dozen US areas, the participants were between about 18 and 100 years of age. The study assigned cohorts using participant-reported clinical history.

The sequence derives from a woman between 18 and 29 years old with acute COVID-19. Sequencing input: PBMCs or T cells enriched from blood (not recorded which). The rearrangement uses TRBV6-5 and TRBJ2-7, with TRBD1 identical over 12 bases. The CDR3 loop is CASSKSGTGGSEQYF. The CDR3 DNA reads as TGTGCCAGCAGCAAGTCCGGGACAGGGGGCTCCGAGCAGTACTTC.